This T cell receptor beta chain was captured by sequencing in a study of T cell changes during pregnancy in multiple sclerosis. This clone was observed a single time. Clones were sequenced by immunoSEQ multiplex PCR, and TCRdb holds only the in-frame ones, with some missing. The sample records about 43,000 clones, approximately 91% being singletons. This sequence originates from a female donor with multiple sclerosis, enrolled in a pregnancy study. The sequenced sample was PBMCs (not recorded whether the cells were cultured).

For the CDR3, the DNA is TGTGCCAGCAGTGAAGGGGGTTGGGAGACCCAGTACTTC. As protein: CASSEGGWETQYF. This chain links TRBV6-1 with TRBJ2-5; D not certain. Trimming took 1 base from V and 5 from J, leaving 8 bases between them. Germline assignment: CDR1 MNHNS and CDR2 SASEGT. This CDR3 has 13 amino acids.